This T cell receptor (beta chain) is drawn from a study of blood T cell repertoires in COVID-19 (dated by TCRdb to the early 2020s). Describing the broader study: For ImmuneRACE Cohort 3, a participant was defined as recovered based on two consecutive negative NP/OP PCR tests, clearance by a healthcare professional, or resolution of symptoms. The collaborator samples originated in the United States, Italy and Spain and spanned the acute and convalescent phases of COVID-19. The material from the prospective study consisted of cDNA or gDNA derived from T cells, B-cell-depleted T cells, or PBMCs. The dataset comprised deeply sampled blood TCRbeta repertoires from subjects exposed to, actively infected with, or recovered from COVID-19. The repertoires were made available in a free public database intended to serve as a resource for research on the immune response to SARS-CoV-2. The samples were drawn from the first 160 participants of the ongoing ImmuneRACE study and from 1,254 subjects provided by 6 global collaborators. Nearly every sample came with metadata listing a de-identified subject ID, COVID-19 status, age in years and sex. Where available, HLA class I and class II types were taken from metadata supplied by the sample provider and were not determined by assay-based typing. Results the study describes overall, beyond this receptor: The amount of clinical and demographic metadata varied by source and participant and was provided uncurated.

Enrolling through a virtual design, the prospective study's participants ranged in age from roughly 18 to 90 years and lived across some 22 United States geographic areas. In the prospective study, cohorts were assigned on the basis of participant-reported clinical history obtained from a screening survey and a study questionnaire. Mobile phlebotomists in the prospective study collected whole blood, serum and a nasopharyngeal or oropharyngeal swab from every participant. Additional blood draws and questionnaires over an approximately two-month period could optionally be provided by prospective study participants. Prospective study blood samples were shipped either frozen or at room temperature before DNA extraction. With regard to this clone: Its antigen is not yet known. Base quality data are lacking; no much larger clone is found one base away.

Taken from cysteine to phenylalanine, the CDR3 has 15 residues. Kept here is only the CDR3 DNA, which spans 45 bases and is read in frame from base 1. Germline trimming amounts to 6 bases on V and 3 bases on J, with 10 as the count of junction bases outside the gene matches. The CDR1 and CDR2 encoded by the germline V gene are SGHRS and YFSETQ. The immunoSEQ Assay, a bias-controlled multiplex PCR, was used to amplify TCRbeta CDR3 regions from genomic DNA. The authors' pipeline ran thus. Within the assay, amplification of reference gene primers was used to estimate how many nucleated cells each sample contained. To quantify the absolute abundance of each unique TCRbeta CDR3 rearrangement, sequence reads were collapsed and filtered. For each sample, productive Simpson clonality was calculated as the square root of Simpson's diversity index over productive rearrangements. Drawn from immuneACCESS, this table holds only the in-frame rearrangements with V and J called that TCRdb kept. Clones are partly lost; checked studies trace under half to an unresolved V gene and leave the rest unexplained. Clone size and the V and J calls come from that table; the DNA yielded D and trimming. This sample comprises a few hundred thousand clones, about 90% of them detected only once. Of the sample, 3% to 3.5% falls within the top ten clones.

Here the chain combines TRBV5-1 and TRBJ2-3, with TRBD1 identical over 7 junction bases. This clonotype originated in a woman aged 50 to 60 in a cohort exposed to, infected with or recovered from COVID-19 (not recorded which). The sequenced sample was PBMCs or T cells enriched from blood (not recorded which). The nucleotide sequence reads TGCGCCAGCACCCCTAAAGGGACAGCAACAGATACGCAGTATTTT. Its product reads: CASTPKGTATDTQYF. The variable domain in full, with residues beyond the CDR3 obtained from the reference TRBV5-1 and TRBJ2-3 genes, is KAGVTQTPRYLIKTRGQQVTLSCSPISGHRSVSWYQQTPGQGLQFLFEYFSETQRNKGNFPGRFSGRQFSNSRSEMNVSTLELGDSALYLCASTPKGTATDTQYFGPGTRLTVL.